The 18 T cell receptor beta chains reported below all come from one sample, sequenced in a study of post-analysis software for immune sequencing data. Study-level points and caveats: There were five or six TRBV segments more frequent in patients than controls, and TRBV5-6, TRBV5-1 and TRBV20-1 were among them.

Antigen specificity for these receptors is unknown. Sequencing libraries made from TCR beta cDNA carried unique molecular identifiers. TCRdb re-analysed the PCR reads in MiXCR, keeping a single row per CDR3 protein. Among about 500,000 distinct CDR3 sequences listed, approximately 45% were seen once. The specimen sequenced was blood. All receptors derive from a girl aged 5-17 years with multiple sclerosis.

This clonotype was detected a few times. The chain carries TRBV6-2 or TRBV6-3 and TRBJ2-7, with 9 bases fitting TRBD2. This CDR3 contains 13 residues. Germline V gene data show CDR1 as MNHEY and CDR2 as SVGEGT. V was clipped by 10 bases and J by 3 bases; unmatched bases: 7. The CDR3 DNA reads TGTGCCACCGGTCGACTAGCGGACTACGAGCAGTACTTC. Protein sequence: CATGRLADYEQYF.

The CDR3 DNA is TGCAGTGCTAATGGCAGGGGAGCCTACGAGCAGTACTTC. Amino acid sequence: CSANGRGAYEQYF. The chain uses TRBV20-1 and TRBJ2-7, with a possible D match to TRBD1 (6 bases). The CDR3 has 13 residues. Germline lookup yields CDR1 DFQATT and CDR2 SNEGSKA (reference sequence). Trimming took off 4 bases at V and 2 bases at J, with 12 bases between the two ends.

The chain uses TRBV20-1 and TRBJ2-7; D perhaps matches TRBD1 (6 bases). CDR3 size: 12 residues. The V gene's germline CDR1 is DFQATT and CDR2 SNEGSKA (reference sequence). Deletions cut 5 bases from V and 6 bases from J, with 14 bases between. The DNA for the CDR3 is TGCAGTGCTGCCAGAGCAGGGGCCGAGCAGTACTTC. Translating it yields CSAARAGAEQYF.

This clonotype was detected only a few times. This sequence joins TRBV29-1 and TRBJ2-7, with TRBD2 identical over 8 bases. The CDR3 consists of 13 residues. V gave up 7 bases and J gave up 2 bases; unmatched junction bases: 7. Germline V gene lookup returns CDR1 SQVTM and CDR2 ANQGSEA. The CDR3 region is CSASGSATYEQYF. The CDR3 DNA reads TGCAGCGCGAGCGGGAGCGCGACCTACGAGCAGTACTTC.

As for this clonotype: This may be a read error: a much more frequent sequence differs by one nucleotide. The J gene is TRBJ2-1, the V gene TRBV28, with TRBD2 as a possible D gene (6 bases). This CDR3 is built from 18 residues. The germline V and J ends were trimmed by 5 bases and 9 bases, with 29 bases remaining between them. Germline-derived CDR1 and CDR2 are MDHEN and SYDVKM. The CDR3 DNA follows: TGTGCCAGCAGTGCGTCGGGCGGGGCAATAAAAACCACCAGTGAGCAGTTCTTC. Its protein is CASSASGGAIKTTSEQFF.

The chain couples TRBV19 to TRBJ1-2; D not resolved. The V end was cut by 3 bases, the J end by 4 bases, with 15 bases between. The CDR3 loop spans 15 amino acids. Germline V lookup: CDR1 LNHDA, CDR2 SQIVND (reference sequence). The CDR3 loop is CASSIRHLDTYGYTF. CDR3 bases: TGTGCCAGTAGTATTCGACACCTCGACACCTATGGCTACACCTTC.

The chain uses TRBV12-3 or TRBV12-4 and TRBJ2-7; the D is unclear. This CDR3 has 13 amino acids. The ends were cut back, 5 bases at V and 4 bases at J, with 12 bases in the middle. CDR3 nucleotide sequence: TGTGCCAGCAGTCCATGGACGGAGTACGAGCAGTACTTC. Protein: CASSPWTEYEQYF.

The chain uses TRBV10-3 and TRBJ2-7, with 8 nucleotides matching TRBD2. Germline lookup yields CDR1 ENHRY and CDR2 SYGVKD. J gave up 0 bases and V 8 bases, and 12 bases lay outside the gene matches. The CDR3 runs to 16 residues. Written as DNA, the CDR3 is TGTGCCATCGGCGATTTCGCCGGGACTAGCTCCTACGAGCAGTACTTC. It codes for CAIGDFAGTSSYEQYF.

This clonotype was detected a few times. The genes are TRBV10-3 and TRBJ1-2; 7 nucleotides align to TRBD1. The CDR3 has 13 amino acids. With V trimmed by 11 bases and J by 3 bases, 9 bases remained unmatched. From germline, CDR1 is ENHRY and CDR2 SYGVKD. In DNA form, the CDR3 reads TGTGCCTCTCAGGGGGAGGCCGACTATGGCTACACCTTC. Protein: CASQGEADYGYTF.

The CDR3 region is CASSLDQGRGYNEQFF. CDR3 nucleotide sequence: TGTGCCAGCAGCTTAGATCAGGGGCGGGGGTACAATGAGCAGTTCTTC. The chain is built from TRBV11-2 and TRBJ2-1; D perhaps matches TRBD2 (7 bases). The CDR3 has 16 residues. Germline values: CDR1 SGHAT, CDR2 FQNNGV. Between the trimmed V and J ends, which lost 0 bases and 4 bases, there was a span of 13 bases.

This clonotype was seen just once. The genes are TRBV4-3 and TRBJ2-5; 7 bases map to TRBD1. This CDR3 comprises 16 residues. The ends lost 0 bases at V and 1 base at J; junction bases unmatched: 5. Germline CDR1 is LGHNA and CDR2 is YSLEER. This CDR3 reads CASSQDFDRVQETQYF. The CDR3 DNA sequence: TGCGCCAGCAGCCAAGATTTTGACAGGGTCCAAGAGACCCAGTACTTC.

This clonotype came up once. The rearrangement joins TRBV29-1 to TRBJ1-1; TRBD1 might be the D (5 bases). V was cut by 4 bases and J by 3 bases, with 9 bases left in between. The CDR3 length is 12 residues. Germline V CDR1 and CDR2: SQVTM, ANQGSEA. CDR3 loop: CSVGGEDTEAFF. As DNA, the CDR3 is TGCAGCGTTGGAGGGGAGGACACTGAAGCTTTCTTT.

CDR3 protein: CSKGAGGNNEQFF. CDR3 coding DNA: TGCAGTAAGGGGGCGGGAGGCAACAATGAGCAGTTCTTC. The V and J genes are TRBV20-1 and TRBJ2-1, with D tentatively TRBD2 (8 bases). The CDR3 consists of 13 residues. The germline V gene has CDR1 DFQATT and CDR2 SNEGSKA (reference sequence). V dropped 8 bases and J dropped 5 bases, with 16 bases sitting between them.

The V and J genes are TRBV10-3 and TRBJ1-1, with D possibly TRBD1 on 5 matching bases. The CDR3 is made up of 13 amino acids. The germline gives CDR1 ENHRY, CDR2 SYGVKD. DNA of the CDR3: TGTGCATACGGCCAGGGAGAAAACACTGAAGCTTTCTTT. Protein sequence: CAYGQGENTEAFF.

The V call is TRBV20-1, the J call TRBJ2-7, with TRBD2 matching 7 bases. The CDR3 contains 15 residues. Germline-derived CDR1 and CDR2 are DFQATT and SNEGSKA (reference sequence). Trimming at V came to 0 bases and at J to 2 bases, leaving 7 bases not matched to a gene. CDR3 residues: CSARDVREDAYEQYF. The CDR3 DNA reads as TGCAGTGCTAGAGATGTCCGGGAGGATGCCTACGAGCAGTACTTC.

V gene TRBV20-1 combines with J gene TRBJ2-7, with 8 nucleotides matching TRBD2. Germline lookup yields CDR1 DFQATT and CDR2 SNEGSKA (reference sequence). The CDR3 spans 17 residues. J gave up 1 base and V 0 bases, and 11 bases lay outside the gene matches. The CDR3 spells CSARDRGAGAPSYEQYF. CDR3 sequence (DNA): TGCAGTGCTAGAGATCGGGGAGCGGGAGCCCCTTCCTACGAGCAGTACTTC.

The chain combines TRBV6-2 or TRBV6-3 with TRBJ2-1, with no clear D. V dropped 2 bases and J dropped 8 bases, with 4 bases sitting between them. The CDR3 contains 11 residues. In germline, CDR1 is MNHEY, CDR2 SVGEGT. The CDR3 protein is CASSYDYEQFF. The CDR3 coding sequence is TGTGCCAGCAGTTACGACTATGAGCAGTTCTTC.

This rearrangement joins TRBV7-9 to TRBJ2-6, with 9 bases fitting TRBD1. Germline-derived CDR1 and CDR2 are SEHNR and FQNEAQ (reference sequence). This CDR3 region has 18 residues. Trimming removed 0 bases from V and 2 bases from J; junction bases left unmatched: 5. The CDR3 protein is CASSLAQTGGPGANVLTF. For the CDR3, the DNA is TGTGCCAGCAGCTTAGCGCAGACAGGGGGGCCTGGGGCCAACGTCCTGACTTTC.